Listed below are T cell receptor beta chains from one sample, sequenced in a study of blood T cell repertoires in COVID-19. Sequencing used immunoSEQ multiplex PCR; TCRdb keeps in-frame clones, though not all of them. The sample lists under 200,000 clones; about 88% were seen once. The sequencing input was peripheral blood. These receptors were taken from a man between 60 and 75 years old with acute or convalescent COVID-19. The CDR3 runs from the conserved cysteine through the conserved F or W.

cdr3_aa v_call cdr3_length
CASTMLRELSYNEQFF TRBV2 16
CASSELTSGGLETQYF TRBV2 16
CASSLTSGSTDTQYF TRBV19 15
CSGGDSSNQPQHF TRBV29-1 13
CASSWTGVNTEAFF TRBV5-1 14
CASSISGRAGDEQFF TRBV9 15
CASSTNRGGTEAFF TRBV19 14
CASSGTGTASRTF TRBV2 13
CASSLVASGIYEQYF TRBV5-4 15
CASRGLAGIQETQYF TRBV5-1 15
CASSSRTGSTGELFF TRBV7-3 15
CASTSRVLQETQYF TRBV5-8 14
CASSPSGGTQAYEQYF TRBV7-9 16
CASSGEFGRGLSEQFF TRBV6-1 16
CASSDRGDTDTQYF TRBV19 14
CASSLGNYGYTF TRBV19 12
CASSISGISGNTIYF TRBV19 15
CASREYGTGRNEQYF TRBV27 15
CASSTTGFGNTIYF TRBV6-5 14
CASKDRGTEAFF TRBV25-1 12